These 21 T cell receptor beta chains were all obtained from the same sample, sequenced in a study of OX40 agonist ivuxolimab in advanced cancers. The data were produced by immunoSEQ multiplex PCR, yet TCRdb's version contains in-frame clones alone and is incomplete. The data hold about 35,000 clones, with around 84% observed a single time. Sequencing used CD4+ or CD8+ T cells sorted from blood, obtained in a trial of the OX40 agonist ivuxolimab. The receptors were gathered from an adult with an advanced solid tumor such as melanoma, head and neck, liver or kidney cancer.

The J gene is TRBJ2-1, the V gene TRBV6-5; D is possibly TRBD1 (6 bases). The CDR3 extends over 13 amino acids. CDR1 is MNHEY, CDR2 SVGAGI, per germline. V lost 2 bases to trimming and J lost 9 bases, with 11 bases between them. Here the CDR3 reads CASSYQGNGEQFF. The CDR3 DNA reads TGTGCCAGCAGTTACCAGGGGAACGGTGAGCAGTTCTTC.

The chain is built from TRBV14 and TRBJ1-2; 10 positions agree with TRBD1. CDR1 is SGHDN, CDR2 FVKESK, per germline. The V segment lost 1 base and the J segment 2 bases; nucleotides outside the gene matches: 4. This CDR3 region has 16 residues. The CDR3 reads CASSQGGQGINYGYTF. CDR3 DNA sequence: TGTGCCAGCAGCCAAGGGGGACAGGGGATCAACTATGGCTACACCTTC.

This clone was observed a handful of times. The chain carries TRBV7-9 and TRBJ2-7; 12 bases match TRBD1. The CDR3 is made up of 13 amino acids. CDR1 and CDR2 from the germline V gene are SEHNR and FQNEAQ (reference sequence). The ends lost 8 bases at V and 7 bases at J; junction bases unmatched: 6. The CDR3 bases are TGTGCCAGCGAGGGACAGGGGGCTCGGGAGCAGTACTTC. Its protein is CASEGQGAREQYF.

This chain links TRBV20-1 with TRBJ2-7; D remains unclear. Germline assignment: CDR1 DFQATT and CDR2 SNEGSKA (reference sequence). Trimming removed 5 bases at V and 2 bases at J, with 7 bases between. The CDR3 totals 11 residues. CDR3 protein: CSAQRAYEQYF. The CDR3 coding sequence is TGCAGTGCTCAAAGGGCCTACGAGCAGTACTTC.

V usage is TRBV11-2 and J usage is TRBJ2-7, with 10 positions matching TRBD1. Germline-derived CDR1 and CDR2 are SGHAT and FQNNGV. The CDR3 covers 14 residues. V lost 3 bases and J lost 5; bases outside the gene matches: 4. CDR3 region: CASSLDRGKNEQYF. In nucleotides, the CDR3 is TGTGCCAGCAGCTTGGACAGGGGGAAAAACGAGCAGTACTTC.

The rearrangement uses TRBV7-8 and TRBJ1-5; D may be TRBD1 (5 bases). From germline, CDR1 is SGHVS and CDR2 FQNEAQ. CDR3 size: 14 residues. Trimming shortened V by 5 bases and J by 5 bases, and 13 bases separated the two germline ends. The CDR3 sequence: CASSLGVGHQPQHF. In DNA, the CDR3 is TGTGCCAGCAGCCTAGGGGTTGGGCATCAGCCCCAGCATTTT.

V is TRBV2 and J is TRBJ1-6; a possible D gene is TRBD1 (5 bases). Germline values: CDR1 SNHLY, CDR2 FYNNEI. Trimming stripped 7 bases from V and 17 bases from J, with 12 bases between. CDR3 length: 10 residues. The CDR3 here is CASTRGTVHF. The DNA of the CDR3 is TGTGCCAGCACGAGGGGCACCGTCCACTTT.

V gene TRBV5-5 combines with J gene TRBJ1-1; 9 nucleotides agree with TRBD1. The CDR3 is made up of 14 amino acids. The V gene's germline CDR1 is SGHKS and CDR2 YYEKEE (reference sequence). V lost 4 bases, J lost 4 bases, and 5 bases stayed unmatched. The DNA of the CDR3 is TGTGCCAGCAGCGGGACAGGGCCGAGCACTGAAGCTTTCTTT. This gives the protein CASSGTGPSTEAFF.

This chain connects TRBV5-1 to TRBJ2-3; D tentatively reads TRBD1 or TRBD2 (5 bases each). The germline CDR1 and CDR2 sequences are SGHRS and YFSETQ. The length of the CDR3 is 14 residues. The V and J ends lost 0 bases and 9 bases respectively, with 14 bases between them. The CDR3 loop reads CASSLAFAGDTQYF. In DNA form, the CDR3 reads TGCGCCAGCAGCTTGGCGTTTGCCGGGGACACGCAGTATTTT.

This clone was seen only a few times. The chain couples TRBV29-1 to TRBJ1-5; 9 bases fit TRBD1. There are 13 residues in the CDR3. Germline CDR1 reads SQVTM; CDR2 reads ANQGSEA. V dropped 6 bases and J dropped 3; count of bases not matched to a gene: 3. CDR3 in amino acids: CSVGTGINQPQHF. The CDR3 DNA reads TGCAGCGTAGGGACAGGGATCAATCAGCCCCAGCATTTT.

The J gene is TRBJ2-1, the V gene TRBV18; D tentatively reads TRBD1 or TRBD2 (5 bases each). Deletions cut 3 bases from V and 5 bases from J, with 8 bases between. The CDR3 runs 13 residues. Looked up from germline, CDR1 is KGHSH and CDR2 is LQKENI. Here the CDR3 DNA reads TGTGCCAGCTCACCGGGACGGAACAATGAGCAGTTCTTC. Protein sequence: CASSPGRNNEQFF.

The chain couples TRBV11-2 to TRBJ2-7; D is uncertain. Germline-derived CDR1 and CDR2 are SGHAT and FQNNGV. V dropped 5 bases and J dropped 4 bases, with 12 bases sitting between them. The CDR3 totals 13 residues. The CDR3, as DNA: TGTGCCAGCAGCGTAGGACCGGAGTACGAGCAGTACTTC. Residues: CASSVGPEYEQYF. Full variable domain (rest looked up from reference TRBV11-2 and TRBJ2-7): EAGVAQSPRYKIIEKRQSVAFWCNPISGHATLYWYQQILGQGPKLLIQFQNNGVVDDSQLPKDRFSAERLKGVDSTLKIQPAKLEDSAVYLCASSVGPEYEQYFGPGTRLTVT.

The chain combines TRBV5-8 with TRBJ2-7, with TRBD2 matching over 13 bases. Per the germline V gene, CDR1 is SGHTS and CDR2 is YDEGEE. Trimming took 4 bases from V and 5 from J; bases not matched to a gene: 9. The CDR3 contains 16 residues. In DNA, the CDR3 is TGTGCCAGCAGCCGGGGACTAGCGGGGACCCTCGACGAGCAGTACTTC. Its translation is CASSRGLAGTLDEQYF.

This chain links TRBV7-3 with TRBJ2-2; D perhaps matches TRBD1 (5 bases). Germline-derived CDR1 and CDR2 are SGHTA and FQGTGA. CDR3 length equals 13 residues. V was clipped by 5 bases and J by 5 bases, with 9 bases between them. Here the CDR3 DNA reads TGTGCCAGCAGCCCTCAGGGTACCGGGGAGCTGTTTTTT. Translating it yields CASSPQGTGELFF.

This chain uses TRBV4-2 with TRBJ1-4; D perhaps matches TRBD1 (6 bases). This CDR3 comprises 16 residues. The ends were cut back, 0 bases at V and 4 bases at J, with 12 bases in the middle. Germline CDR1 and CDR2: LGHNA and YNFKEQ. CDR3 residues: CASSQDLHRVNEKLFF. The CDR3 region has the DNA TGTGCCAGCAGCCAAGATTTGCACAGGGTTAATGAAAAACTGTTTTTT.

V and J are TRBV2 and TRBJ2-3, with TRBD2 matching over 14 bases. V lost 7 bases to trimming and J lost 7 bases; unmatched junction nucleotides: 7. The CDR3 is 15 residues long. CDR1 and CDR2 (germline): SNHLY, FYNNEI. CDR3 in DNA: TGTGCCAGCAATCGACTAGCGGGAGGGAAGAATACGCAGTATTTT. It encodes CASNRLAGGKNTQYF.

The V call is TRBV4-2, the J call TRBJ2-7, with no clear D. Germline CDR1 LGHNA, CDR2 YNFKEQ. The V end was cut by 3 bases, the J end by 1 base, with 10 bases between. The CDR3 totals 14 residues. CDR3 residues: CASSHVGQSYEQYF. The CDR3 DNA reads TGTGCCAGCAGCCACGTCGGGCAATCCTACGAGCAGTACTTC.

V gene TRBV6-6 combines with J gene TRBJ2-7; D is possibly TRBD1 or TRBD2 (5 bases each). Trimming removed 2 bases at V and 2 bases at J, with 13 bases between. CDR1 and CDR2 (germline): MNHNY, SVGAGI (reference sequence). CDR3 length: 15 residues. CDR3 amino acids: CASSYMGDPTYEQYF. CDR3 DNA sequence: TGTGCCAGCAGTTACATGGGGGACCCTACCTACGAGCAGTACTTC.

The CDR3 protein is CASSLAHTNSGNTIYF. In DNA, the CDR3 is TGTGCCAGCAGCTTAGCGCACACGAACTCTGGAAACACCATATATTTT. This sequence joins TRBV7-9 and TRBJ1-3; D is unclear. V dropped 0 bases and J dropped 0 bases, with 9 bases sitting between them. This CDR3 has 16 amino acids. Germline V gene data show CDR1 as SEHNR and CDR2 as FQNEAQ (reference sequence).

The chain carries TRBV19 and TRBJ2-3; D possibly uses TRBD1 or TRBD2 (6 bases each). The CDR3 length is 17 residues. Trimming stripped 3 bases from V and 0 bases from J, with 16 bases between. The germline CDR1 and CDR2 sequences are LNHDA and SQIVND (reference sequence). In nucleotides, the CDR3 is TGTGCCAGTAGTATCATTTGGGGGGCCTCTAGCACAGATACGCAGTATTTT. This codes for CASSIIWGASSTDTQYF.

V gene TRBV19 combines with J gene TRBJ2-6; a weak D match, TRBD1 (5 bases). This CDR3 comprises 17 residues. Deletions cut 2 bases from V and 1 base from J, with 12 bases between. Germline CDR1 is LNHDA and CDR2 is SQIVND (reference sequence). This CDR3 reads CASSISRVRSGANVLTF. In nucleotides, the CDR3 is TGTGCCAGTAGTATAAGCAGGGTTCGGTCTGGGGCCAACGTCCTGACTTTC. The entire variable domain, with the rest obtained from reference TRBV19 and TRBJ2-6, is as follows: DGGITQSPKYLFRKEGQNVTLSCEQNLNHDAMYWYRQDPGQGLRLIYYSQIVNDFQKGDIAEGYSVSREKKESFPLTVTSAQKNPTAFYLCASSISRVRSGANVLTFGAGSRLTVL.